This is a list of T cell receptor beta chains from one sample in a study of CD8+ T cells in alopecia areata. Libraries were prepared by immunoSEQ multiplex PCR; TCRdb keeps only in-frame clonotypes and omits some of them. The repertoire includes about 150,000 clones, 80% to 90% of them detected once, and less than 15% sits in the top ten. The sequences come from CD8+ T cells sorted from blood, collected at week 0. The receptor source for this set is a human donor with alopecia areata. CDR3s include the opening cysteine and the closing phenylalanine or tryptophan. Clone size, where shown, is once, few, many, or a class for clones that have expanded.

V gene	clone size	J gene	CDR3 protein
TRBV10-1	medium-sized	TRBJ2-3	CASSEDSLAGGPCTDTQYF
TRBV5-1	NA	TRBJ2-1	CASSLGTGTGVFNEQFF
TRBV27	NA	TRBJ2-2	CASSLYTGELFF
TRBV7-9	NA	TRBJ2-7	CASSSPQGDEQYF
TRBV9	NA	TRBJ2-5	CASSVSGGETQYF
TRBV15	NA	TRBJ1-2	CATSIGQGTYGYTF
TRBV2	NA	TRBJ2-7	CASSGSEQYF
TRBV27	NA	TRBJ2-7	CASSLISRYEQYF
TRBV27	NA	TRBJ1-1	CASSVGGEGNTEAFF
TRBV7-9	NA	TRBJ2-1	CASSVPTSGSSYNEQFF
TRBV9	NA	TRBJ1-1	CASSVDGSTEAFF
TRBV6-6	few	TRBJ2-3	CASSTQGTGRPDTQYF
TRBV7-9	NA	TRBJ2-7	CASSPGLSESYEQYF
TRBV5-1	NA	TRBJ2-7	CASSLVWAETMAYEQYF
TRBV27	NA	TRBJ2-1	CASSMPGLARAEQFF
TRBV2	NA	NA	CASTGLQSYEQYF
TRBV2	NA	TRBJ2-7	CASSPLSEQYF
TRBV9	NA	TRBJ2-1	CASSGEKQFF
TRBV6-5	NA	TRBJ2-7	CASSASGGTSYEQYF
TRBV30	once	TRBJ1-2	CAWNRGYYGYTF
TRBV29-1	NA	TRBJ2-5	CSVERLAGVPETQYF
TRBV27	NA	TRBJ1-5	CASSYIDQPQHF
TRBV7-9	NA	TRBJ1-2	CASSSGQGVYGYTF
TRBV29-1	NA	TRBJ1-1	CSVVSRDRVNTEAFF
TRBV11-3	NA	TRBJ2-7	CASSFRTSESYEQYF
TRBV25-1	NA	TRBJ2-7	CASSETTDKFYEQYF
TRBV27	NA	TRBJ2-5	CASSLPGQTQYF
TRBV27	NA	TRBJ2-7	CASSLFKTSGIPYEQYF
TRBV7-9	NA	TRBJ2-7	CASSRQGAHEQYF
TRBV6-5	NA	TRBJ1-1	CASTGRNTEAFF
TRBV4-1	NA	TRBJ1-1	CASSQAIRSYTEAFF
TRBV30	once	TRBJ1-5	CAWSVPGGNQPQHF
TRBV27	NA	TRBJ1-1	CASSRQGTEAFF
TRBV11-2	NA	TRBJ2-7	CASSLEGTPAYEQYF
TRBV7-6	NA	TRBJ2-3	CASSAREGGADTQYF
TRBV10-1	NA	TRBJ2-1	CASSRDQSFHEQFF
TRBV10-3	NA	TRBJ1-1	CAISDLDSTEAFF
TRBV7-9	few	TRBJ2-3	CASSSTGHTDTQYF
TRBV27	NA	TRBJ2-4	CASHAGGLAKNIQYF
TRBV27	NA	TRBJ2-7	CASSLLADYYEQYF
TRBV15	NA	TRBJ2-1	CATSRDSAQSYNEQFF
TRBV4-1	NA	TRBJ2-5	CASSQGLAGGLLQETQYF
TRBV25-1	NA	TRBJ2-5	CASSERAGTGMKETQYF
TRBV5-4	NA	TRBJ2-1	CASSLEGGSSYNEQFF
TRBV11-2	NA	TRBJ1-4	CASAAYSGALNEKLFF
TRBV9	NA	TRBJ2-1	CASSVGTSGGAYEQFF
TRBV4-1	NA	TRBJ2-1	CASSTWPRFNEQFF
TRBV11-2	once	TRBJ2-5	CASSLAAGEVSETQYF
TRBV10-3	NA	TRBJ1-1	CAIRRGQGNTEAFF
TRBV19	NA	TRBJ2-1	CASSIGTTGAFSYNEQFF
TRBV7-6	NA	TRBJ2-1	CASSLVRGNYNEQFF
TRBV7-8	NA	TRBJ1-1	CASGPGGGNTEAFF
TRBV28	NA	TRBJ2-1	CASATVLSYNEQFF